This TCR beta chain originates from a study of blood T cell repertoires in COVID-19. V lost 0 bases, J lost 1 base, and 5 bases stayed unmatched. This CDR3 is 17 amino acids long. Per germline, CDR1 LGHNA and CDR2 YNFKEQ. The repertoire was sequenced with immunoSEQ multiplex PCR; TCRdb's copy has only in-frame clones and lacks some. The table lists some 310,000 clones, around 91% of them singletons, with about 1% in the top ten. The sequence derives from a woman between 40 and 50 years old with COVID-19, enrolled during active disease. Specimen: peripheral blood. The chain couples TRBV4-2 to TRBJ2-2, with 7 bases fitting TRBD1. In nucleotides, the CDR3 is TGTGCCAGCAGCCAAGATGTCTACAGGGGGAACACCGGGGAGCTGTTTTTT. It translates to CASSQDVYRGNTGELFF.